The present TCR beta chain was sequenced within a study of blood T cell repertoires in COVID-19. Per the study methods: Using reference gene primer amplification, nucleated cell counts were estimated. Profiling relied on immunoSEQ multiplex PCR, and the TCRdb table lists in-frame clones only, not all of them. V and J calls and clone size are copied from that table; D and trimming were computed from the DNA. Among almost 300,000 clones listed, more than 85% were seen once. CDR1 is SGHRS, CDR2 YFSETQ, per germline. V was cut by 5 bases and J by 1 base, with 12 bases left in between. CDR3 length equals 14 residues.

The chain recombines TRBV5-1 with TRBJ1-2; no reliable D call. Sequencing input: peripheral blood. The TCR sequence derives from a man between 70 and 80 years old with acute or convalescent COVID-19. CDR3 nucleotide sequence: TGCGCCAGCAGGGAGGACCTTTTTAACTATGGCTACACCTTC. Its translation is CASREDLFNYGYTF. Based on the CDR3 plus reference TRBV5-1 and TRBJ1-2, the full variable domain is KAGVTQTPRYLIKTRGQQVTLSCSPISGHRSVSWYQQTPGQGLQFLFEYFSETQRNKGNFPGRFSGRQFSNSRSEMNVSTLELGDSALYLCASREDLFNYGYTFGSGTRLTVV.